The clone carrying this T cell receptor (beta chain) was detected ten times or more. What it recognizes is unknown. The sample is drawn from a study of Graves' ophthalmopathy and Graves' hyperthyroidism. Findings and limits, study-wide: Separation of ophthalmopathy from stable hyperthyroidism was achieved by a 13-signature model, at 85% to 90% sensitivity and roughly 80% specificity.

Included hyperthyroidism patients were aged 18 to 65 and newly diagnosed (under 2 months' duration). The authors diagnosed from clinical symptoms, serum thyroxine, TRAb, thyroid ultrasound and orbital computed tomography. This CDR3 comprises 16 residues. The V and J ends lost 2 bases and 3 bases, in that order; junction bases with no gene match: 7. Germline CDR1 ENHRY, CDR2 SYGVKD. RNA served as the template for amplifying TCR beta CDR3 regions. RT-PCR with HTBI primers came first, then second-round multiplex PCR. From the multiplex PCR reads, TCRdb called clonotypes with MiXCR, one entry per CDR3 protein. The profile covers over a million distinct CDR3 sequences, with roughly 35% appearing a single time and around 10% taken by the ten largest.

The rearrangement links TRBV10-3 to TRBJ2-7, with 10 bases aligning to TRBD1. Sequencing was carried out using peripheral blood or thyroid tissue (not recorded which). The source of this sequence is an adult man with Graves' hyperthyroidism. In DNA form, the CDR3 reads TGTGCCATCAGTGAGACCGGGACAGGGGCCGGCTACGAGCAGTACTTC. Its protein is CAISETGTGAGYEQYF.